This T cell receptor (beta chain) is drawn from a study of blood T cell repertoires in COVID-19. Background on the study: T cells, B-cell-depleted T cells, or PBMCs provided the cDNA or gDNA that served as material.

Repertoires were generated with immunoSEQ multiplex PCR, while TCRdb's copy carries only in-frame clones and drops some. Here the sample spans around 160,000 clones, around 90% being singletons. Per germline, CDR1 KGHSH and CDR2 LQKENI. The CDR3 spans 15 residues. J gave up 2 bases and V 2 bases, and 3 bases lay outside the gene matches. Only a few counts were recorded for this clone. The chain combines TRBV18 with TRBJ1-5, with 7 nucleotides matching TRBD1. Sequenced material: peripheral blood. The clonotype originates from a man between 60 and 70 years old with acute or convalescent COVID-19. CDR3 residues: CASSPETGGNQPQHF. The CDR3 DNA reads TGTGCCAGCTCACCAGAAACAGGGGGCAATCAGCCCCAGCATTTT.